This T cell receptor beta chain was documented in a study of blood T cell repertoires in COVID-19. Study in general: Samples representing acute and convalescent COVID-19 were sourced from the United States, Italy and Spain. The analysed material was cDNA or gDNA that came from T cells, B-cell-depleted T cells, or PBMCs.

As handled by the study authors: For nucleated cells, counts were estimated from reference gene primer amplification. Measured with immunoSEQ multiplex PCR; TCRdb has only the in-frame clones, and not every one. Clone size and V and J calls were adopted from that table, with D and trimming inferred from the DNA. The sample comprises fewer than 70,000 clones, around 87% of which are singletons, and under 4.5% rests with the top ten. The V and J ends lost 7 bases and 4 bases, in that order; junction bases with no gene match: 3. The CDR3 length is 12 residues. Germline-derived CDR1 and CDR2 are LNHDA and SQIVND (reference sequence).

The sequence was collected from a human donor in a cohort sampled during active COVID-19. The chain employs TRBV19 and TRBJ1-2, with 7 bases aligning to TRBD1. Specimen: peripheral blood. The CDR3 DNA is TGTGCCAGTAACGCAGGGGGCTATGGCTACACCTTC. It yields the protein CASNAGGYGYTF.